The clone carrying this TCR beta chain came up once. Antigen unknown. The CDR3 sequence is 19 residues long. This sample is drawn from a study of cytotoxic CD8 clonotypes in ibrutinib-treated CLL. Study conclusions and caveats: Clonality measured at baseline exceeded age-matched healthy donors, tracking circulating CD8+ T-cell counts.

Clones were read by immunoSEQ multiplex PCR, and TCRdb kept only the in-frame ones, dropping some. In the table there are about 140,000 clones, approximately 90% of which are singletons. This chain links TRBV21-1 with TRBJ2-5; the table's D call of TRBD2 was not tested on the DNA. TRBV21-1 is flagged as a pseudogene. The clonotype originates from a human donor with chronic lymphocytic leukemia. Sample: PBMCs, taken after 12 months of ibrutinib treatment. The CDR3 sequence: CASSKDVGTSGRAWETQYF. In nucleotides, the CDR3 is TGTGCCAGCAGCAAAGATGTGGGGACTAGCGGGAGGGCGTGGGAGACCCAGTACTTC.